This T cell receptor (beta chain) emerged from a study of blood T cell repertoires in COVID-19. Whole-study context: The United States, Italy and Spain supplied acute and convalescent COVID-19 samples. PBMCs, B-cell-depleted T cells, or T cells were the source of the cDNA or gDNA that made up the material.

Source study methods: Estimates of nucleated cell counts were drawn from the amplification of reference gene primers. Data came from immunoSEQ multiplex PCR; TCRdb stores just in-frame clones and leaves some out. V, J and clone size are taken as reported in that table, and D and trimming were inferred from the DNA itself. The sample includes 140,000 to 150,000 clones, more than 65% seen only once; the top ten take 4.2%. The CDR3 sequence is 16 residues long. CDR1 LGHDT and CDR2 YNNKEL come from the germline V gene (reference sequence). J was trimmed by 4 bases and V by 4 bases; bases with no gene match: 9.

This sequence was found in a man in his 60s with acute or convalescent COVID-19. The sample taken for sequencing was peripheral blood. The V and J genes are TRBV3-1 (or the pseudogene TRBV3-2) and TRBJ2-5; 10 bases line up with TRBD2. CDR3 sequence reads: CASSLVASGSLETQYF. The CDR3 nucleotides are TGTGCCAGCAGCCTCGTTGCTAGCGGGAGTTTAGAGACCCAGTACTTC.